Sequencing of this T cell receptor beta chain was carried out in a study of cytomegalovirus exposure and HLA in healthy donors. Study-wide points: It was approximately 160 TCR beta chains that were listed as cytomegalovirus-associated. With high specificity and sensitivity, the classifier reportedly diagnosed cytomegalovirus status. Subsequent analysis of the roughly 120 validation repertoires found a tendency for first-cohort TCR clusters to co-occur. Rare sequences made up most TCRs, while some public TCRs were found in many donors.

Turning to this clone: As yet, its antigen is unknown.

CDR1 is LNHDA, CDR2 SQIVND, per germline (reference sequence). V lost 7 bases, J lost 1 base, and 10 bases lay in between. The CDR3 totals 14 residues. Measured with immunoSEQ multiplex PCR; TCRdb has only the in-frame clones, and not every one. Of approximately 170,000 clones listed, more than 80% are singletons. The chain employs TRBV19 and TRBJ2-2; D unclear. The receptor was derived from a woman aged 18-29 years in good health and CMV-seropositive. Specimen: PBMCs. The CDR3 spells CASKLARNTGELFF. The CDR3 bases are TGTGCCAGTAAGTTGGCCAGGAACACCGGGGAGCTGTTTTTT.